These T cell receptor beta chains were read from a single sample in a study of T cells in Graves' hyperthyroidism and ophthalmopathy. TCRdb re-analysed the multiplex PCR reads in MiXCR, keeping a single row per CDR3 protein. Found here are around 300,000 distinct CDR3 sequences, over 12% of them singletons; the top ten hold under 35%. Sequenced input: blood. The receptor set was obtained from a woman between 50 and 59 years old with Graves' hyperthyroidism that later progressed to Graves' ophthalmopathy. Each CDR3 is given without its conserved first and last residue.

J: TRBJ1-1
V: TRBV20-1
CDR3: SATPNRRPNTEAF

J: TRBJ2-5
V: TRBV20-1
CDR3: SALAGGPGETQY

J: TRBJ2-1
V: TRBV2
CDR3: ASSEGLAGGNEQF

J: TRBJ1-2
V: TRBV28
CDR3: ASRTTGVANYGYT

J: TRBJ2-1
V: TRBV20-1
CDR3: SARDLGQDEQF

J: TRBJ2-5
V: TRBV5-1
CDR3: ASSLGQPKETQY

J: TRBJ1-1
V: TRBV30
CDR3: AWSMDRNTEAF

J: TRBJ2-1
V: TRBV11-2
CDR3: ASSSRFKREGDNEQF

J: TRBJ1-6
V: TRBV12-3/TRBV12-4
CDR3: ASSWAGGSSPLH

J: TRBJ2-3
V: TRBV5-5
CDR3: ASSLQDITDTQY

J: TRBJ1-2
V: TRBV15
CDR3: ATSEGDYGYT

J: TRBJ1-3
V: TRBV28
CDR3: ASSFWTTVGNTIY

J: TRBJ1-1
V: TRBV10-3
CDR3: AISGGTGMDTEAF

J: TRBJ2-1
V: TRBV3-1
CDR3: ASSQDIVKGNEQF

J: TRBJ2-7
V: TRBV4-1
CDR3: ASSQVIRLTDKDEQY

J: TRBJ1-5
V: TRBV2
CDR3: ASSRQGREPQH

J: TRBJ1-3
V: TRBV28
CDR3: ASSLAGSLTRNTIY

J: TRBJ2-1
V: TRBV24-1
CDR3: ATSDLRAGGSHNEQF

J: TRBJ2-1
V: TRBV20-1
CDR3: SARALPGQKF

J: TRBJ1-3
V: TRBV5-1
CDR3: ASSPGSGSGNTIY

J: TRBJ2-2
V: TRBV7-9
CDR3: ASSKLTGNTGELF

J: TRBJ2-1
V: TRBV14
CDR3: ASHPPGRVNEQF

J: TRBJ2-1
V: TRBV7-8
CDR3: ASTVRAGSYNEQF

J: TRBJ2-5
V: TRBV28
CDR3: ATWTGVGTQY

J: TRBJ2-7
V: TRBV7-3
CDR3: ASSLTVWGEQY

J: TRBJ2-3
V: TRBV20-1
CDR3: SASLPGAPSTQY

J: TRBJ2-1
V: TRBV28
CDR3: ASSLIQGGSF

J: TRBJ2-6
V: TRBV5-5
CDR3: ASSFSKDFGANVLT

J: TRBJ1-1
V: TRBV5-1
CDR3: ASSPGRTNTEAF

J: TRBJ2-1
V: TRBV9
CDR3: ASSPRLVGINEQF

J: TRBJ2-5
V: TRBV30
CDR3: AWSSSGQTQY

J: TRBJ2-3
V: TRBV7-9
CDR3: ANEPGTDTQY

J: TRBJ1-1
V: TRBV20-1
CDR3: SASESAGAF

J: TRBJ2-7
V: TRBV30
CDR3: AWSLDNYEQY

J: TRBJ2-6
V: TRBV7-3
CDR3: ASSAGQFSGANVLT

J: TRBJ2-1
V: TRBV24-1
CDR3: ATSELTGDNEQF

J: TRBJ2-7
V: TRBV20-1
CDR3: SALAYEQY

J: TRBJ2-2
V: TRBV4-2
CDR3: ASSQVTGGGAGTGELF

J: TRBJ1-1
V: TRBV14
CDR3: ASSQEGPAGYTEAF

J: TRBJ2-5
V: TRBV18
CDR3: ASSLQTGEETQY

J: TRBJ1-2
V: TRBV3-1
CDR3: ASSQSGENYGYT